The clone carrying this TCR beta chain was detected only a few times. Its matching antigen is unknown. This entry is derived from a study of CD8+ T cells in alopecia areata. Background on the study: Treated patients were given 5 to 10 mg oral tofacitinib twice daily. After 6 to 18 months of tofacitinib, follow-up continued 6 months off drug.

Trimming at V came to 2 bases and at J to 8 bases, leaving 3 bases not matched to a gene. Per the germline V gene, CDR1 is MRHNA and CDR2 is SNTAGT. The CDR3 has 13 residues. RNA was isolated and reverse transcribed to cDNA, the sequencing template. The protocol was immunoSEQ multiplex PCR, while the TCRdb copy is restricted to in-frame clones and leaves out a portion. The sample carries roughly 180,000 clones, 45% to 75% recorded once. The treatment here: oral pan-JAK inhibitor, 5-10 mg twice daily. Patients with alopecia areata provided lesional scalp punch biopsies as well as peripheral blood. Study outcomes and limitations: Possibly because of HLA-related factors, TCR sharing was less clear across patients than in mice.

This clonotype originated in a human donor with alopecia areata. The chain joins TRBV6-4 to TRBJ2-1; the match to TRBD1 covers 7 bases. This specimen was CD4+ T cells sorted from blood, taken at week 4, from a patient treated with tofacitinib. The CDR3: CASSDTRGYEQFF. The DNA of the CDR3 is TGTGCCAGCAGTGACACCAGGGGGTATGAGCAGTTCTTC.